In this sample, the clone carrying this T cell receptor (beta chain) turned up once. The antigen is unknown. TCRdb reprocessed the reads via MiXCR and lists one record per CDR3 protein. Of roughly 250,000 distinct CDR3 sequences listed, over 20% are singletons. This sample stems from a study of T cell repertoires in cytomegalovirus infection. Background on the study: CMV infection plus the matching HLA type was flagged by public TCR beta signatures.

Findings and caveats of the study: HLA-C-restricted CMV clonotypes gave the most frequent clonotype in two of eight donors.

V lost 4 bases, J lost 8 bases, and 8 bases stayed unmatched. The CDR3 is 15 residues long. Per germline, CDR1 SGDLS and CDR2 YYNGEE. Input material: CD8+ T cells from PBMCs. The rearrangement uses TRBV9 and TRBJ2-1; TRBD2 aligns across 11 bases. The source is a human donor in good health (CMV status not recorded). Some clones in this sample may be carry-over from other donors' samples. CDR3 in DNA: TGTGCCAGCAGCCCATTAGCGGGGGGGCCTCATGAGCAGTTCTTC. The encoded protein is CASSPLAGGPHEQFF.